This entry concerns a single TCR beta chain. The entry originates in a study of control samples from healthy donors and cancer patients. The method was immunoSEQ multiplex PCR; TCRdb's version includes in-frame clones alone and lacks a portion of them. Among about 140,000 clones listed, more than 85% were seen once. This sequence was found in a woman in her twenties or thirties in good health. The sample comprised blood.

Here the CDR3 DNA reads TGCGCCAGCAGCTCGGATACAGGGGGCGGAACTGAAGCTTTCTTT. Residues: CASSSDTGGGTEAFF. The chain joins TRBV5-1 to TRBJ1-1, with 9 bases identical to TRBD1. V was clipped by 3 bases and J by 5 bases; unmatched bases: 8. Germline V gene data show CDR1 as SGHRS and CDR2 as YFSETQ. CDR3 length: 15 residues.